This TCR beta chain was documented in a study of T cells in Graves' hyperthyroidism and ophthalmopathy. RNA transcripts provided the source from which TCR beta CDR3 regions were amplified. HTBI primers drove first-round RT-PCR of the TCR CDR3. TCRdb re-called the multiplex PCR reads through MiXCR, storing one row per CDR3 protein. The table has a few hundred thousand distinct CDR3 sequences, 15% to 19% seen once; the top ten hold 28%. The germline V gene encodes CDR1 MNHEY and CDR2 SMNVEV (reference sequence). The V end was cut by 2 bases, the J end by 2 bases, with 10 bases between. There are 14 residues in the CDR3. The table lists this clonotype with many counts. Its cognate antigen is unknown. Study-wide points: Most clonotypes expanded in the thyroid (above 0.001) were also present in blood.

Uncontrolled infections, other autoimmune diseases, pregnancy or lactation led to exclusion of patients. For the diagnoses, clinical symptoms, serum thyroxine and TRAb, thyroid ultrasound and orbital computed tomography were used. Fresh peripheral blood, 10 ml, yielded the PBMCs. The chain recombines TRBV27 with TRBJ2-7, with D perhaps TRBD1 (5 bases). The source of this sequence is a woman aged 18-29 years with Graves' hyperthyroidism that later progressed to Graves' ophthalmopathy. The sequenced sample consisted of blood. This chain's CDR3 is CASSLQGTAYEQYF. Written as DNA, the CDR3 is TGTGCCAGCAGTTTACAGGGTACGGCCTACGAGCAGTACTTC.